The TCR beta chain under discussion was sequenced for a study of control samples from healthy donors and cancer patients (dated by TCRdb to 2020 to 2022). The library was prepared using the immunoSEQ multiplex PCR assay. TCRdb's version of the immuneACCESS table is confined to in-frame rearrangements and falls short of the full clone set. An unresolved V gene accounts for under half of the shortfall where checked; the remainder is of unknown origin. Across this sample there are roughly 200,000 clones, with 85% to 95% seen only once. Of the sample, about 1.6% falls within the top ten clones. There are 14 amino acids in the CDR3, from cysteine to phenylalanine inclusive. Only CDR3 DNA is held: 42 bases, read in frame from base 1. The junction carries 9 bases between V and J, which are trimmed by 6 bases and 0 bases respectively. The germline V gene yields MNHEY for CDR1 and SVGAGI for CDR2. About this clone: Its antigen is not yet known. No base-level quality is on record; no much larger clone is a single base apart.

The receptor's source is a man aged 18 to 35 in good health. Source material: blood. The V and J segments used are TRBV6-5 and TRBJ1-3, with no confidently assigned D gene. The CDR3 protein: CASSPMSSGNTIYF. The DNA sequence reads TGTGCCAGCAGCCCCATGAGCTCTGGAAACACCATATATTTT.